This is a list of T cell receptor beta chains from one sample in a study of blood T cell repertoires in COVID-19. Profiling relied on immunoSEQ multiplex PCR, and the TCRdb table lists in-frame clones only, not all of them. Of over 200,000 clones in the sample, more than 80% are singletons; the top ten hold about 1.8%. Sequencing input: PBMCs or T cells enriched from blood (not recorded which). These receptor sequences come from a man between 60 and 75 years old who had recovered from COVID-19. CDR3s include the opening cysteine and the closing phenylalanine or tryptophan. A D gene is named only where the DNA matches it firmly. Size values are once, few and many counts, or a class for expanded clones, and some rows have none.

- | TRBD2 | TRBJ2-7 | TRBV7-8 | TGTGCCAGCAGGGGGGGGAGCGGTTCCTTCTACGAGCAGTACTTC | CASRGGSGSFYEQYF
- | - | TRBJ1-5 | TRBV7-8 | TGTGCCAGCAGCTTGGACAGAAACAATCAGCCCCAGCATTTT | CASSLDRNNQPQHF
- | TRBD1 | TRBJ2-5 | TRBV27 | TGTGCCAGCAGTTTTTCCGGGACAGCTGAGGGGACCCAGTACTTC | CASSFSGTAEGTQYF
- | TRBD1 | TRBJ1-4 | TRBV7-9 | TGTGCCAGCAGACCCCGGGACAGCTTATCTGAAAAACTGTTTTTT | CASRPRDSLSEKLFF
- | - | TRBJ1-2 | TRBV28 | TGTGCCAGCAGTTTCATGTCGAGGATATGGGGCTACACCTTC | CASSFMSRIWGYTF
few | - | TRBJ1-3 | TRBV7-9 | TGTGCCAGCAGCTTTATGCAGGGGCCAAACTCTGGAAACACCATATATTTT | CASSFMQGPNSGNTIYF
- | - | TRBJ1-4 | TRBV7-9 | TGTGCCAGCAGCTTAGGGGGGCAGGAGAGCGAAAAACTGTTTTTT | CASSLGGQESEKLFF
- | TRBD1 | TRBJ2-7 | TRBV18 | TGTGCCAGCTCACCACCGTTTCCGAGACAGGGCCTTACCTACGAGCAGTACTTC | CASSPPFPRQGLTYEQYF
- | - | TRBJ1-1 | TRBV3-1/TRBV3-2 | TGTGCCAGCAGCCAAGATAAGGCCCACGGAGGAAACACTGAAGCTTTCTTT | CASSQDKAHGGNTEAFF
- | TRBD1 | TRBJ2-3 | TRBV4-3 | TGCGCCAGCAGCCCGGGACAGGGTCTCGCAGATACGCAGTATTTT | CASSPGQGLADTQYF
- | - | TRBJ1-4 | TRBV5-1 | TGCGCCAGCAGCTTGGAGGGCGGACAGTCCAATGAAAAACTGTTTTTT | CASSLEGGQSNEKLFF
- | TRBD2 | TRBJ2-2 | TRBV30 | TGTGCCTGGAGTGTAGCCGGGGAGGGGACCGGGGAGCTGTTTTTT | CAWSVAGEGTGELFF
- | - | TRBJ1-2 | TRBV12-3/TRBV12-4 | TGTGCCAGCAGTTTTTCAGATTATGGCTACACCTTC | CASSFSDYGYTF
- | - | TRBJ1-2 | TRBV6-4 | TGTGCCAGCAGCCCAACAGGAGCTAACTATGGCTACACCTTC | CASSPTGANYGYTF
- | TRBD2 | TRBJ2-5 | TRBV6-2/TRBV6-3 | TGTGCCAGCAGTTCCTGGGGGGGGCAAGAGACCCAGTACTTC | CASSSWGGQETQYF
- | TRBD1 | TRBJ2-3 | TRBV19 | TGTGCCAGTAGTATATATGAGACAGGGGGCACAGATACGCAGTATTTT | CASSIYETGGTDTQYF
- | TRBD2 | TRBJ2-5 | TRBV5-1 | TGCGCCAGCAGCTTGGGTGGCGGGGGGGCCTCGGAGACCCAGTACTTC | CASSLGGGGASETQYF
once | - | TRBJ2-3 | TRBV2 | TGTGCCAGCACCCCTCAAACAGGGTGGACAGATACGCAGTATTTT | CASTPQTGWTDTQYF
- | TRBD1 | TRBJ2-3 | TRBV7-2 | TGTGCCAGCAGCTTATCACAGGGGGCGCCTAGCACAGATACGCAGTATTTT | CASSLSQGAPSTDTQYF
- | TRBD2 | TRBJ2-7 | TRBV28 | TGTGCCAGCTCCCGGGGCGGGGGTGTGGCCTACGAGCAGTACTTC | CASSRGGGVAYEQYF
once | - | TRBJ2-5 | TRBV7-6 | TGTGCCAGCAGCTTTGGGCACAGGGTTGAGACCCAGTACTTC | CASSFGHRVETQYF
- | TRBD1 | TRBJ2-2 | TRBV11-3 | TGTGCCAGCAGCTTCTCCGGGACAGACACCGGGGAGCTGTTTTTT | CASSFSGTDTGELFF
- | - | TRBJ1-5 | TRBV5-8 | TGTGCCAGCAGCTTTCTGGAGCGGCCCCAGCATTTT | CASSFLERPQHF
- | TRBD2 | TRBJ2-3 | TRBV5-1 | TGCGCCAGCAGCACCCAGGGTAGCGGGGATAGCACAGATACGCAGTATTTT | CASSTQGSGDSTDTQYF
- | TRBD2 | TRBJ2-5 | TRBV10-2 | TGCGCCAGCAGTGAGTCGCTAGCGGGGGGGCAAGAGACCCAGTACTTC | CASSESLAGGQETQYF
- | TRBD1 | TRBJ2-6 | TRBV19 | TGTGCCAGTAGTGCAGACAGGGCTGGGGCCAACGTCCTGACTTTC | CASSADRAGANVLTF
few | TRBD2 | TRBJ2-2 | TRBV4-1 | TGCGCCAGCAGCCAAGATCTATCCCGACTAGCGGGGGTTTTCGGGGAGCTGTTTTTT | CASSQDLSRLAGVFGELFF
- | TRBD1 | TRBJ2-1 | TRBV10-3 | TGTGCCATCAGTGCGTCAGGGGGCGCCTACAATGAGCAGTTCTTC | CAISASGGAYNEQFF
- | TRBD1 | TRBJ2-7 | TRBV6-6 | TGTGCCAGCAGTCTCATTACCGGGACAGGGCTACTACGCGAGCAGTACTTC | CASSLITGTGLLREQYF
- | TRBD1 | TRBJ2-2 | TRBV3-1/TRBV3-2 | TGTGCCAGCAGCCAAGTCACAGGGGGTTTTACCGGGGAGCTGTTTTTT | CASSQVTGGFTGELFF
once | TRBD2 | TRBJ2-1 | TRBV3-1/TRBV3-2 | TGTGCCAGCAGCAGACTAGCGGGGGGTTTCTCCTACAATGAGCAGTTCTTC | CASSRLAGGFSYNEQFF
- | TRBD1 | TRBJ1-1 | TRBV11-1 | TGTGCCAGCAGCTTAGTACAGGGGGCGCGCACTGAAGCTTTCTTT | CASSLVQGARTEAFF
- | - | TRBJ1-5 | TRBV2 | TGTGCCAGCAGTGAAGCTACAGTTAATCAGCCCCAGCATTTT | CASSEATVNQPQHF
few | TRBD2 | TRBJ2-1 | TRBV18 | TGTGCCAGCTCACCACCGGTTCTAGCGGGGGGTAATTCCTACAATGAGCAGTTCTTC | CASSPPVLAGGNSYNEQFF
- | TRBD1 | TRBJ2-5 | TRBV18 | TGTGCCAGCTCACCGGACAGGGGGCATGAAGAGACCCAGTACTTC | CASSPDRGHEETQYF
- | - | TRBJ1-2 | TRBV25-1 | TGTGCCAGCAGTGCTCCGGGACCCGGAGGGTATGGCTACACCTTC | CASSAPGPGGYGYTF
- | - | TRBJ2-6 | TRBV21-1 | TGTGCCAGCAGAGGGGACAGTTTTGGGGCCAACGTCCTGACTTTC | CASRGDSFGANVLTF
- | - | TRBJ1-2 | TRBV3-1/TRBV3-2 | TGTGCCAGCAGCCAGACAGGTGATAACTATGGCTACACCTTC | CASSQTGDNYGYTF
once | TRBD2 | TRBJ2-1 | TRBV7-9 | TGTGCCAGCAGCTTAGCTTTTGTTAGCGGGGGGTATTCCGTTGAGCAGTTCTTC | CASSLAFVSGGYSVEQFF
- | TRBD1 | TRBJ1-1 | TRBV12-3/TRBV12-4 | TGTGCCAGTAACAGGGGGGAGAACACTGAAGCTTTCTTT | CASNRGENTEAFF
- | - | TRBJ1-2 | TRBV6-6 | TGTGCCAGCAGTTACTCTGGGGAGTACTATGGCTACACCTTC | CASSYSGEYYGYTF
- | - | TRBJ1-2 | TRBV5-8 | TGTGCCAGCAGCTTGCGCAGGGGCTATGGCTACACCTTC | CASSLRRGYGYTF
- | - | TRBJ1-1 | TRBV7-8 | TGTGCCAGCAGTCCCCGGGGGAACACTGAAGCTTTCTTT | CASSPRGNTEAFF
- | TRBD2 | TRBJ2-5 | TRBV7-2 | TGTGCCAGCAGCTGGGGACTAGCGGGGGGCCAAGAGACCCAGTACTTC | CASSWGLAGGQETQYF
- | - | TRBJ1-6 | TRBV19 | TGTGCCAGTAGTAGTTTCCGCTCCTATAATTCACCCCTCCACTTT | CASSSFRSYNSPLHF
once | - | TRBJ2-6 | TRBV3-1/TRBV3-2 | TGTGCCAGCAGCCAAGATTGGGGCAAAGGCTCTGGGGCCAACGTCCTGACTTTC | CASSQDWGKGSGANVLTF
- | - | TRBJ1-4 | TRBV15 | TGTGCCACCACCCACGGGGGACGGGATAATGAAAAACTGTTTTTT | CATTHGGRDNEKLFF
- | - | TRBJ1-5 | TRBV20-1 | TGCAGTGCTAGTGCATCCTATGGCAATCAGCCCCAGCATTTT | CSASASYGNQPQHF
- | - | TRBJ1-2 | TRBV29-1 | TGCAGCGTTGTTTTTTCAGGGATTGGTAATGGCTACACCTTC | CSVVFSGIGNGYTF
- | - | TRBJ2-1 | TRBV5-1 | TGCGCCAGCAGCGGGGGGGCATCGTTGAATGAGCAGTTCTTC | CASSGGASLNEQFF
- | - | TRBJ1-1 | TRBV20-1 | TGCAGTGCGCGTAGGGGGTCTGAAGCTTTCTTT | CSARRGSEAFF
once | TRBD2 | TRBJ2-3 | TRBV7-9 | TGTGCCAGCAGTTCATCGACTAGCGGGGACACAGATACGCAGTATTTT | CASSSSTSGDTDTQYF
- | TRBD1 | TRBJ1-1 | TRBV10-3 | TGTGCCATCAGTGAGGCGTCGACAGGGTACACTGAAGCTTTCTTT | CAISEASTGYTEAFF
- | - | TRBJ1-5 | TRBV18 | TGTGCCAGCTCACCATCGGGGGAGGGGCAGCCCCAGCATTTT | CASSPSGEGQPQHF
- | - | TRBJ1-2 | TRBV6-5 | TGTGCCAGCATAGAGGTAGCTGGCGACTATGGCTACACCTTC | CASIEVAGDYGYTF
- | - | TRBJ1-1 | TRBV7-2 | TGTGCCAGCAGCTCCAGGGGCGCTGAAGCTTTCTTT | CASSSRGAEAFF
once | TRBD1 | TRBJ1-6 | TRBV7-8 | TGTGCCAGCAGCTTCCGGGACAGGGGGTCACCCCTCCACTTT | CASSFRDRGSPLHF
once | TRBD1 | TRBJ1-2 | TRBV25-1 | TGTGCCAGCAGTGAATGGGACAGGGGAAGCTATGGCTACACCTTC | CASSEWDRGSYGYTF
- | - | TRBJ1-5 | TRBV4-3 | TGCGCCAGCAGCCAGGACCTGACAGCCTACAATCAGCCCCAGCATTTT | CASSQDLTAYNQPQHF